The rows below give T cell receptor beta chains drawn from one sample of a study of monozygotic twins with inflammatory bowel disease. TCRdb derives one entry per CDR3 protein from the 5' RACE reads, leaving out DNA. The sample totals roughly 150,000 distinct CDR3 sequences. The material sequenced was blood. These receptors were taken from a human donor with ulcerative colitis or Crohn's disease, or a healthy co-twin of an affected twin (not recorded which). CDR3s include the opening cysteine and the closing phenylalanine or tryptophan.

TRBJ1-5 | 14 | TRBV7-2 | CASSLWARDSILHF
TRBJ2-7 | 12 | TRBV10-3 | CAIRDNSYEQYF
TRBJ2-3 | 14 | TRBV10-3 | CAISGTSGRDTQYF
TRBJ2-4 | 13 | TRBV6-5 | CASSLGSKNIQYF
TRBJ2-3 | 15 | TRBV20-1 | CSALLRTGSTDTQYF
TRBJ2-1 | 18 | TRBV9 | CASSVPAGEGFRDNEQFF
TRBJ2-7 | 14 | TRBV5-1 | CASSLVRASHEQYF
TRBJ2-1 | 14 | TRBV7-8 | CASSWPGQYNEQFF
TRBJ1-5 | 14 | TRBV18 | CASSPEPSNQPQHF
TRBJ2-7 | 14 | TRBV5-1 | CASSLVVYSYEQYF
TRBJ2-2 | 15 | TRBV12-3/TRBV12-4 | CASSWSGSITGELFF
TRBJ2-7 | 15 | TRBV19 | CASSRSEVGSYEQYF
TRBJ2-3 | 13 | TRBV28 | CASSSTGIDTQYF
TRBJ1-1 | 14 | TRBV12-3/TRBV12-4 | CATRWGTGGTEAFF
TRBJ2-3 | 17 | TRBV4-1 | CASSPGLAGGSTDTQYF